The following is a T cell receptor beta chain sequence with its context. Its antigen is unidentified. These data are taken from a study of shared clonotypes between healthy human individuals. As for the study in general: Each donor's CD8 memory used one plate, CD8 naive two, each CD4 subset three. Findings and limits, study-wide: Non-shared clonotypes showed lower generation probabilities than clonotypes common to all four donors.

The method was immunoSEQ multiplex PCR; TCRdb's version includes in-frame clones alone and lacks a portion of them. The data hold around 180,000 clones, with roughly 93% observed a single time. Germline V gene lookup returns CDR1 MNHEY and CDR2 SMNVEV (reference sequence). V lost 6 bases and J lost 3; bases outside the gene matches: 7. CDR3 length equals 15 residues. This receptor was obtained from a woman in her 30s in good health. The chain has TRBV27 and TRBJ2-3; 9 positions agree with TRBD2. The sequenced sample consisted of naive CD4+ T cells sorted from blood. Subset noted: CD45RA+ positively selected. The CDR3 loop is CASSPTSGPTDTQYF. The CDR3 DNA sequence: TGTGCCAGCAGCCCGACTAGCGGACCGACAGATACGCAGTATTTT.